Below, 19 T cell receptor beta chains from the same sample are listed, as sequenced in a study of blood T cells in healthy people across ages. With a J-beta primer mix and a sample-barcoded 5' primer, a second PCR ran about 7 to 12 cycles. TCRdb used MiXCR to reprocess the 5' RACE reads, holding one entry per CDR3 protein. The table has about 580,000 distinct CDR3 sequences, around 48% seen once. Sequences were obtained from blood. These receptors originate from a man older than 75 in good health.

The V and J genes are TRBV27 and TRBJ2-3, with 9 bases identical to TRBD2. This CDR3 comprises 19 residues. J lost 0 bases, V lost 1 base, and 11 bases had no gene match. CDR1 and CDR2 (germline): MNHEY, SMNVEV (reference sequence). The CDR3 loop reads CASSLWGGPSGASTDTQYF. The DNA of the CDR3 is TGTGCCAGCAGTTTATGGGGTGGACCTAGCGGGGCTAGCACAGATACGCAGTATTTT.

This rearrangement joins TRBV5-5 to TRBJ2-7; 7 bases agree with TRBD1. The CDR3 is 15 amino acids. Per germline, CDR1 SGHKS and CDR2 YYEKEE (reference sequence). With 4 bases clipped from V and 2 bases from J, the junction kept 9 bases outside the gene matches. The CDR3 coding sequence is TGTGCCAGCAGCCCCGGGACAGCCAACCCCTACGAGCAGTACTTC. Encoded protein: CASSPGTANPYEQYF.

The chain recombines TRBV7-9 with TRBJ2-3; no reliable D call. V lost 5 bases to trimming and J lost 1 base, with 7 bases between them. CDR1 is SEHNR and CDR2 is FQNEAQ in the germline V gene (reference sequence). There are 13 residues in the CDR3. For the CDR3, the DNA is TGTGCCAGCAGCGACACTGGCACAGATACGCAGTATTTT. This translates into CASSDTGTDTQYF. Variable domain in full (rest from reference TRBV7-9 and TRBJ2-3): DTGVSQNPRHKITKRGQNVTFRCDPISEHNRLYWYRQTLGQGPEFLTYFQNEAQLEKSRLLSDRFSAERPKGSFSTLEIQRTEQGDSAMYLCASSDTGTDTQYFGPGTRLTVL.

CDR3 residues: CASRRDIGNQPQHF. CDR3 sequence (DNA): TGTGCCAGCAGGCGGGACATAGGGAATCAGCCCCAGCATTTT. The V and J genes are TRBV12-3 or TRBV12-4 and TRBJ1-5, with D tentatively TRBD1 (6 bases). The CDR3 runs to 14 residues. Trimming removed 6 bases at V and 4 bases at J, with 13 bases between.

The V call is TRBV6-2 or TRBV6-3, the J call TRBJ2-7; D may be TRBD1 (6 bases). The V end was cut by 3 bases, the J end by 1 base, with 13 bases between. The V gene's germline CDR1 is MNHEY and CDR2 SVGEGT. This CDR3 region has 15 residues. The CDR3 region is CASSYHQTGSYEQYF. CDR3 sequence (DNA): TGTGCCAGCAGTTATCATCAGACAGGATCCTACGAGCAGTACTTC.

V usage is TRBV7-3 and J usage is TRBJ2-1; D possibly corresponds to TRBD1 (6 bases). The germline V gene has CDR1 SGHTA and CDR2 FQGTGA. V was clipped by 4 bases and J by 1 base, with 14 bases between them. The CDR3 contains 16 residues. The CDR3 loop is CASSSRGTGSYNEQFF. DNA of the CDR3: TGTGCCAGCAGCTCCAGGGGAACAGGTTCCTACAATGAGCAGTTCTTC.

The genes are TRBV6-8 and TRBJ1-5; D is undetermined. Trimming shortened V by 8 bases and J by 3 bases, and 20 bases separated the two germline ends. Germline V gene sequence: CDR1 MNHGY, CDR2 SAAAGT. The CDR3 is 16 residues long. The CDR3 loop reads CASLLGLCFPNQPQHF. The CDR3 DNA follows: TGTGCCAGCCTCTTGGGCCTCTGCTTTCCCAATCAGCCCCAGCATTTT.

The chain links TRBV19 to TRBJ2-6, with D possibly being TRBD1 or TRBD2 (5 bases each). The V gene's germline CDR1 is LNHDA and CDR2 SQIVND (reference sequence). V lost 3 bases and J lost 2, with 14 bases in between. The length of the CDR3 is 17 residues. CDR3 protein: CASSIDQGDAGANVLTF. The CDR3, as DNA: TGTGCCAGTAGTATCGATCAGGGAGACGCTGGGGCCAACGTCCTGACTTTC.

The V call is TRBV5-1, the J call TRBJ1-2, with TRBD1 matching 8 bases. Germline V gene sequence: CDR1 SGHRS, CDR2 YFSETQ. The CDR3 totals 17 residues. The J segment lost 6 bases and the V segment lost 4 bases, leaving 17 bases of the junction unmatched. The CDR3 sequence is CASSPTPDRVTSNGYTF. The DNA for the CDR3 is TGCGCCAGCAGCCCGACCCCGGACAGGGTAACTTCAAATGGCTACACCTTC.

The chain is built from TRBV20-1 and TRBJ2-5; D not certain. The better agreement between TRBJ2-7 and the DNA end casts doubt on the J call. The CDR3 is 11 amino acids. Looked up from germline, CDR1 is DFQATT and CDR2 is SNEGSKA (reference sequence). The CDR3 DNA is TGCAGTGCGCCCCGGACCTACGAGCAGTACTTC. Translation gives CSAPRTYEQYF.

J is TRBJ2-1 and V is TRBV10-3, with TRBD2 identical over 10 bases. The CDR3 consists of 15 residues. J gave up 7 bases and V 5 bases, and 8 bases lay outside the gene matches. Germline V gene lookup returns CDR1 ENHRY and CDR2 SYGVKD. The CDR3 here is CAISIAGGRLNEQFF. The CDR3 DNA reads as TGTGCCATCAGTATAGCGGGAGGAAGGCTAAATGAGCAGTTCTTC.

V is TRBV20-1 and J is TRBJ2-2, with 8 bases aligning to TRBD1. V gave up 1 base and J gave up 7 bases; unmatched junction bases: 5. Germline V gene lookup returns CDR1 DFQATT and CDR2 SNEGSKA (reference sequence). This CDR3 is 14 amino acids long. In DNA, the CDR3 is TGCAGTGCTAGAGGGACAGGGCCTAGCGGGGAGCTGTTTTTT. Translated: CSARGTGPSGELFF.

V is TRBV18 and J is TRBJ2-3; 8 bases align to TRBD1. Per germline, CDR1 KGHSH and CDR2 LQKENI. V dropped 3 bases and J dropped 0; count of bases not matched to a gene: 8. The CDR3 covers 17 residues. Written as DNA, the CDR3 is TGTGCCAGCTCACCCGCTGCGACAGGGGCTAGCACAGATACGCAGTATTTT. Protein product: CASSPAATGASTDTQYF.

This clonotype was found a few times. This chain joins TRBV7-2 and TRBJ2-1, with 7 bases that match TRBD2. Trimming at V came to 0 bases and at J to 2 bases, leaving 4 bases not matched to a gene. The CDR3 runs 16 residues. CDR1 SGHTA and CDR2 FQGNSA come from the germline V gene. This CDR3 reads CASSLAASGAYNEQFF. DNA for the CDR3: TGTGCCAGCAGCTTAGCCGCTAGCGGAGCCTACAATGAGCAGTTCTTC.

This clonotype occurred a few times. The V call is TRBV6-5, the J call TRBJ1-1; the D is unclear. There are 14 residues in the CDR3. Germline-derived CDR1 and CDR2 are MNHEY and SVGAGI. Trimming pared 8 bases from V and 1 base from J, leaving 14 bases between. This CDR3 reads CASFLRASNTEAFF. CDR3 nucleotides: TGTGCCAGCTTTTTGCGAGCCTCGAACACTGAAGCTTTCTTT.

The genes are TRBV4-3 and TRBJ2-6; D call uncertain. V gave up 6 bases and J gave up 2 bases, with 5 bases separating them. This CDR3 has 13 residues. CDR1 and CDR2 (germline): LGHNA, YSLEER. The CDR3 sequence is CASSGTGANVLTF. CDR3 nucleotides: TGCGCCAGCAGTGGCACTGGGGCCAACGTCCTGACTTTC.

The chain carries TRBV11-2 and TRBJ2-7; TRBD2 matches at 9 bases. J was trimmed by 0 bases and V by 4 bases; bases with no gene match: 4. From germline, CDR1 is SGHAT and CDR2 FQNNGV. The CDR3 runs 15 residues. CDR3 coding DNA: TGTGCCAGCAGCTCCCAGCGGGGGGCCTCCTACGAGCAGTACTTC. Encoded protein: CASSSQRGASYEQYF.

This clonotype occurred many times. The rearrangement joins TRBV6-5 to TRBJ2-7, with TRBD2 identical over 8 bases. J gave up 4 bases and V 0 bases, and 8 bases lay outside the gene matches. Germline V gene lookup returns CDR1 MNHEY and CDR2 SVGAGI. CDR3 length equals 16 residues. DNA for the CDR3: TGTGCCAGCAGTTACTCTCCCGGGGGGGCGCCGTACGAGCAGTACTTC. Translation gives CASSYSPGGAPYEQYF.

The chain combines TRBV14 with TRBJ1-6; D remains ambiguous. The CDR3 is 13 residues long. Germline-derived CDR1 and CDR2 are SGHDN and FVKESK. V lost 4 bases, J lost 8 bases, and 9 bases lay in between. This CDR3 is CASSRDFDSPLHF. In nucleotides, the CDR3 is TGTGCCAGCAGCCGGGATTTCGATTCACCCCTCCACTTT.